This T cell receptor beta chain derives from a study of beta chain features in type 1 diabetes. About the study: The number of sorted cells examined across all samples was around 99 million. Notes on the study in general: When Type 1 diabetes patients were examined, their TCRB CDR3s proved moderately but significantly shorter in all four CD4+ subsets. In patients and controls equally, PCR might favor templates that are shorter.

Points on this clone: Antigen unknown.

CDR1 and CDR2 (germline): KGHSH, LQKENI. V lost 3 bases and J 7 bases, leaving 13 bases between the germline ends. There are 13 residues in the CDR3. Since all of the isolated RNA was reverse transcribed, expressed TCRB transcripts were what got sequenced. Sequencing used immunoSEQ multiplex PCR; TCRdb keeps in-frame clones, though not all of them. Of a few hundred thousand clones detected, about 13% appear once; the ten largest clones hold 0.015%. This TCR was sampled from a woman under 30 with type 1 diabetes. The sample consisted of naive CD4+ T cells from blood. V gene TRBV18 combines with J gene TRBJ2-7, with D perhaps TRBD2 (5 bases). In DNA form, the CDR3 reads TGTGCCAGCTCACCGGGAAGCGGTGGGGAGCAGTACGTC. This translates into CASSPGSGGEQYV.